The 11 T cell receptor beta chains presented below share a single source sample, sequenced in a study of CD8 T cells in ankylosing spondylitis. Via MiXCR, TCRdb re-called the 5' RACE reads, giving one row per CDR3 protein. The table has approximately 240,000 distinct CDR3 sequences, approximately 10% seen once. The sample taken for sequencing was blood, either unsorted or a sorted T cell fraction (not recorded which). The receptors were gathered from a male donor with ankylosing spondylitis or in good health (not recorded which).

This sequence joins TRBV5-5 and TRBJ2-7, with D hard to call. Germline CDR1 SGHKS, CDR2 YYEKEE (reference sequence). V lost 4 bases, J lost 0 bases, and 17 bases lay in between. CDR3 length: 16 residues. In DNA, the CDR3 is TGTGCCAGCAGCCCCACAGAGACCCAGAGCTCCTACGAGCAGTACTTC. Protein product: CASSPTETQSSYEQYF.

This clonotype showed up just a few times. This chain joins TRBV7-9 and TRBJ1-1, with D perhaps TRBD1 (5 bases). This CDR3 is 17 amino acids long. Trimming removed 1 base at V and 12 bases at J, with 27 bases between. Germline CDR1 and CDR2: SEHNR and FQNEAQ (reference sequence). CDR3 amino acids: CASSLVGGTSRTTDTFF. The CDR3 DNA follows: TGTGCCAGCAGCTTAGTGGGGGGGACTTCGCGAACCACCGACACTTTCTTT.

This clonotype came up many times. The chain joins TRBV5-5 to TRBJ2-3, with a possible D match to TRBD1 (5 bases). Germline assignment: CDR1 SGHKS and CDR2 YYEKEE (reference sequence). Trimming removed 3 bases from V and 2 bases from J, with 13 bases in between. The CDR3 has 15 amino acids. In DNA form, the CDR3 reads TGTGCCAGCAGCTGGGCCCTGGGGCCCACAGATACGCAGTATTTT. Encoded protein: CASSWALGPTDTQYF.

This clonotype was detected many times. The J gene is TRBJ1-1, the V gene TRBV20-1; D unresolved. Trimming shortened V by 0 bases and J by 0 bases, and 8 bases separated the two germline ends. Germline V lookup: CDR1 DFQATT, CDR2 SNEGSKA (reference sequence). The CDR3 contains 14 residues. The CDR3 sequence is CSARDRSVNTEAFF. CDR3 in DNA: TGCAGTGCTAGAGATCGGTCCGTGAACACTGAAGCTTTCTTT.

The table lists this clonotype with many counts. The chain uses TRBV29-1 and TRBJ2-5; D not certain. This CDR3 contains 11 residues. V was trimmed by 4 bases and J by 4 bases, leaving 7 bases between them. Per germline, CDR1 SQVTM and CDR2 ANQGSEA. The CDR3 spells CSVGHPETQYF. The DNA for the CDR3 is TGCAGCGTTGGCCACCCAGAGACCCAGTACTTC.

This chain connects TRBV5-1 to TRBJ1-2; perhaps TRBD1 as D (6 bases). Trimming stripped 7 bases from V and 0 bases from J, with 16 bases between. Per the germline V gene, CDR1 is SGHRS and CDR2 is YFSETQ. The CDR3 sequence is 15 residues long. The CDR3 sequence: CASGRTAGANYGYTF. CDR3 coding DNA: TGCGCCAGCGGCCGGACAGCAGGAGCTAACTATGGCTACACCTTC. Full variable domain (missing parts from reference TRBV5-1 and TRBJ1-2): KAGVTQTPRYLIKTRGQQVTLSCSPISGHRSVSWYQQTPGQGLQFLFEYFSETQRNKGNFPGRFSGRQFSNSRSEMNVSTLELGDSALYLCASGRTAGANYGYTFGSGTRLTVV.

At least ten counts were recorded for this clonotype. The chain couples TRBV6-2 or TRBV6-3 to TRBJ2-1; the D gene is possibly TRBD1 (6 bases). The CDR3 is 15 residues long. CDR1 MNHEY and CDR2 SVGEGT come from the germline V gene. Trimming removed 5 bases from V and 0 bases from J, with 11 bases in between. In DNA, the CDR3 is TGTGCCAGCAGTACCGGGACACGCTCCTACAATGAGCAGTTCTTC. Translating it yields CASSTGTRSYNEQFF.

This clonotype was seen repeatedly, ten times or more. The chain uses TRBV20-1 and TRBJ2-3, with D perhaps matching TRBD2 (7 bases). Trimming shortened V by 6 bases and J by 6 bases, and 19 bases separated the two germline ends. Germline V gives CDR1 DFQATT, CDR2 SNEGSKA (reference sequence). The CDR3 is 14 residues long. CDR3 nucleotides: TGCAGTGCCCCCGGGGGGCCGGGGGACGATACGCAGTATTTT. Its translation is CSAPGGPGDDTQYF.

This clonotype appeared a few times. Written as DNA, the CDR3 is TGTGCCAGCAGTCCATCGACACCCAACTCTGGAAACACCATATATTTT. It encodes CASSPSTPNSGNTIYF. The chain couples TRBV6-5 to TRBJ1-3; D is unclear. V lost 5 bases and J 0 bases, leaving 14 bases between the germline ends. The CDR3 runs to 16 residues. Germline lookup yields CDR1 MNHEY and CDR2 SVGAGI.

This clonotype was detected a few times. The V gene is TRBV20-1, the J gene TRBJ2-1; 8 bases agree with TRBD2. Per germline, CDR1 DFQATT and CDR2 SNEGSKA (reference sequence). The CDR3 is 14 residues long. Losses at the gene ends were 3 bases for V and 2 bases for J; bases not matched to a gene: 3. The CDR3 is CSASGGVTYNEQFF. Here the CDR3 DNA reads TGCAGTGCTAGCGGGGGGGTCACCTACAATGAGCAGTTCTTC.

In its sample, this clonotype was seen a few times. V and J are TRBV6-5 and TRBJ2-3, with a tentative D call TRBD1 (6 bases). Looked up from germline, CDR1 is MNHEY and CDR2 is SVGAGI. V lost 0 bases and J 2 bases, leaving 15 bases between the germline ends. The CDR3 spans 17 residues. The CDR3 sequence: CASSYSAGTPITDTQYF. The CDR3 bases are TGTGCCAGCAGTTACTCGGCCGGGACACCTATCACAGATACGCAGTATTTT.